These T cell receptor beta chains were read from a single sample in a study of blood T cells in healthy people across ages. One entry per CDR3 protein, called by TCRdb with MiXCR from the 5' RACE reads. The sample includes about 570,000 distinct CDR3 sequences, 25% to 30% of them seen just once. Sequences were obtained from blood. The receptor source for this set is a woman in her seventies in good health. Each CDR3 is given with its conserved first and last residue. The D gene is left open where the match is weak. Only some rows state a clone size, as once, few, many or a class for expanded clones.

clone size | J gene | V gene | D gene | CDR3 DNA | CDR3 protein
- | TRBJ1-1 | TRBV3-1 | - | TGTGCCAGCAGCCCCCAGGTGGGGAACACTGAAGCTTTCTTT | CASSPQVGNTEAFF
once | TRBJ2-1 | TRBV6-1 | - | TGTGCCAGCTGGAACCAGGGACCACCAAATGAGCAGTTCTTC | CASWNQGPPNEQFF
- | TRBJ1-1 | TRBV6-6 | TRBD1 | TGTGCCAGCAGGCGACAGGGGTCGTCCAGCACTGAAGCTTTCTTT | CASRRQGSSSTEAFF
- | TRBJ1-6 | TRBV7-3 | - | TGTGCTTCTCGGGCAGATTATAATTCACCCCTCCACTTT | CASRADYNSPLHF
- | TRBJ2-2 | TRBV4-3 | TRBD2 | TGCGCCAGCAGCCATCTCCCCGGGACTAGCGGGGGCAATGCGAACACCGGGGAGCTGTTTTTT | CASSHLPGTSGGNANTGELFF
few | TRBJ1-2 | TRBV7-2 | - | TGTGCCACGGAAGAAAACTATGGCTACACCTTC | CATEENYGYTF
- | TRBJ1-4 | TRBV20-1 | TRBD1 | TGCAGTGCCTGGGGGGACAGTAATGAAAAACTGTTTTTT | CSAWGDSNEKLFF
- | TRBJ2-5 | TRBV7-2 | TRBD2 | TGTGCCAGCAGTCCAAAGACTAGCGTAGAGACCCAGTACTTC | CASSPKTSVETQYF
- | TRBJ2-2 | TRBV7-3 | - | TGTGCCAGCAGCTTAATCGGGGCGAGCACCGGGGAGCTGTTTTTT | CASSLIGASTGELFF
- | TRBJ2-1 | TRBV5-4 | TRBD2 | TGTGCCAGCAGCGCGGGGACTAGCGGGGTAGGAGAGCAGTTCTTC | CASSAGTSGVGEQFF
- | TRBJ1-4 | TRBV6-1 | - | TGTGCCAGCAGCCCTGAACGTCTAGAGGAAAAACTGTTTTTT | CASSPERLEEKLFF
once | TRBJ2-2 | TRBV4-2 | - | TGTGCCAGCAGCCAAGGGCAGAAGAACACCAGGGAGCTGTTTTTT | CASSQGQKNTRELFF
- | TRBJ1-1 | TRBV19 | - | TGTGCCACCACCTCCTACTCACAGGGAGGCACTGAAGCTTTCTTT | CATTSYSQGGTEAFF
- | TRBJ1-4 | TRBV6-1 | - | TGTGCCAGCGAAGGGGGGGGCTCGGGTGAAAAACTGTTTTTT | CASEGGGSGEKLFF
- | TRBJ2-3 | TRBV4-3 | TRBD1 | TGCGCCAGCAGCCAAGATGGCAGGGGGCTTGTACGTACGCAGTATTTT | CASSQDGRGLVRTQYF
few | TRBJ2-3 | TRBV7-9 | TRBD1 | TGTGCCAGCATCCCGGTACAGGGGGCGCGAGGCAGCACAGATACGCAGTATTTT | CASIPVQGARGSTDTQYF
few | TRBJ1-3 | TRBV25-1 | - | TGTGCCAGCAGTGATATGGTCTCTGGAAACACCATATATTTT | CASSDMVSGNTIYF
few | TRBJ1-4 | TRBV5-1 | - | TGCGCCAGCAGCCGAACCTCCGGGGACGGCAGTGAAAAACTGTTTTTT | CASSRTSGDGSEKLFF
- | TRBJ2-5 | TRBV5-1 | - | TGCGCCAGCAGCTTGGCCGGGGGAGCCATCCAAGAGACCCAGTACTTC | CASSLAGGAIQETQYF
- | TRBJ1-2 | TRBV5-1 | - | TGCGCCAGCAGCTCGGACTTTCATGGCTACACCTTC | CASSSDFHGYTF
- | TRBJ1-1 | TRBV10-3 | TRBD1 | TGTGCCATCAGTGGGGGACAGGGCAGGGGCTCTGAAGCTTTCTTT | CAISGGQGRGSEAFF
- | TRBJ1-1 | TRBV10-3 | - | TGTGCCATCAGTGAGTCCGGGGTGGACGGCACTGAAGCTTTCTTT | CAISESGVDGTEAFF
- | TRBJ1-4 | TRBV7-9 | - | TGTGCCAGCAGCCCGAACACCGCAACTAATGAAAAACTGTTTTTT | CASSPNTATNEKLFF
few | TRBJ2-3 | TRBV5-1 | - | TGCGCCAGCAGCTCAACAGGGGAGGCTACGCAGTATTTT | CASSSTGEATQYF